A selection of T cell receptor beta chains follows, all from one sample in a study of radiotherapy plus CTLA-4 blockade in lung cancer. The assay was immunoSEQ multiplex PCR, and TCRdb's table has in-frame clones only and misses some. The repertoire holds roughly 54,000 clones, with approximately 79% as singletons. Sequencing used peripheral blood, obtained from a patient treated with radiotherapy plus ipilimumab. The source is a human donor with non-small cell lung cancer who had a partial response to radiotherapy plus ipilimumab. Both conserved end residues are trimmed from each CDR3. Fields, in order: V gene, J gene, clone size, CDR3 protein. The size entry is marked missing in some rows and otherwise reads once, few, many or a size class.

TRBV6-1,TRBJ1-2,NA,ASSETPAGQGSYGYT
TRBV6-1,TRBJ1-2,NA,ASSDGVYGYT
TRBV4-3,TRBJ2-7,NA,ASSQVAGTGVYEQY
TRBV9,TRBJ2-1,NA,ASSVGTVNEQF
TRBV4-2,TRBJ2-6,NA,ASSRDMLASSGANVLT
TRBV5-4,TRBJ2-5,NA,ASSLGGRRETQY
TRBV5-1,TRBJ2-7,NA,ASSIGTSNEQY
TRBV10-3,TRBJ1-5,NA,AITSGGNQPQH
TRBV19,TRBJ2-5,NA,ASSIAISGGYQETQY
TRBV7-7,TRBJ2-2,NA,ASSPGTRGTGELF
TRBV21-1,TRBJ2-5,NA,ASSKESIGD
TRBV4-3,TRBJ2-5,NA,ASSQGTSGVETQY
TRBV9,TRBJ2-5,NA,ATEETQY
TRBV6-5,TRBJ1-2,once,ASSSQSQGASFSYT
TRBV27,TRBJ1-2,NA,ASSKGKGTNYGYT
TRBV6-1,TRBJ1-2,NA,ASSEDPGTVGGYT
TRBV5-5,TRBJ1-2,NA,ASSLTGDRGYT
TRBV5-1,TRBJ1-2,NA,ASSPDREYGYT
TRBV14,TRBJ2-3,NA,ASSRAGGRTDTQY
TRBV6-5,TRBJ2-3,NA,ASRQQGASTDTQY
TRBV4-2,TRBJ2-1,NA,ASSQGNSGGQNEQF
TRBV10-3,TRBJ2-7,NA,ATMDSKISYEQY